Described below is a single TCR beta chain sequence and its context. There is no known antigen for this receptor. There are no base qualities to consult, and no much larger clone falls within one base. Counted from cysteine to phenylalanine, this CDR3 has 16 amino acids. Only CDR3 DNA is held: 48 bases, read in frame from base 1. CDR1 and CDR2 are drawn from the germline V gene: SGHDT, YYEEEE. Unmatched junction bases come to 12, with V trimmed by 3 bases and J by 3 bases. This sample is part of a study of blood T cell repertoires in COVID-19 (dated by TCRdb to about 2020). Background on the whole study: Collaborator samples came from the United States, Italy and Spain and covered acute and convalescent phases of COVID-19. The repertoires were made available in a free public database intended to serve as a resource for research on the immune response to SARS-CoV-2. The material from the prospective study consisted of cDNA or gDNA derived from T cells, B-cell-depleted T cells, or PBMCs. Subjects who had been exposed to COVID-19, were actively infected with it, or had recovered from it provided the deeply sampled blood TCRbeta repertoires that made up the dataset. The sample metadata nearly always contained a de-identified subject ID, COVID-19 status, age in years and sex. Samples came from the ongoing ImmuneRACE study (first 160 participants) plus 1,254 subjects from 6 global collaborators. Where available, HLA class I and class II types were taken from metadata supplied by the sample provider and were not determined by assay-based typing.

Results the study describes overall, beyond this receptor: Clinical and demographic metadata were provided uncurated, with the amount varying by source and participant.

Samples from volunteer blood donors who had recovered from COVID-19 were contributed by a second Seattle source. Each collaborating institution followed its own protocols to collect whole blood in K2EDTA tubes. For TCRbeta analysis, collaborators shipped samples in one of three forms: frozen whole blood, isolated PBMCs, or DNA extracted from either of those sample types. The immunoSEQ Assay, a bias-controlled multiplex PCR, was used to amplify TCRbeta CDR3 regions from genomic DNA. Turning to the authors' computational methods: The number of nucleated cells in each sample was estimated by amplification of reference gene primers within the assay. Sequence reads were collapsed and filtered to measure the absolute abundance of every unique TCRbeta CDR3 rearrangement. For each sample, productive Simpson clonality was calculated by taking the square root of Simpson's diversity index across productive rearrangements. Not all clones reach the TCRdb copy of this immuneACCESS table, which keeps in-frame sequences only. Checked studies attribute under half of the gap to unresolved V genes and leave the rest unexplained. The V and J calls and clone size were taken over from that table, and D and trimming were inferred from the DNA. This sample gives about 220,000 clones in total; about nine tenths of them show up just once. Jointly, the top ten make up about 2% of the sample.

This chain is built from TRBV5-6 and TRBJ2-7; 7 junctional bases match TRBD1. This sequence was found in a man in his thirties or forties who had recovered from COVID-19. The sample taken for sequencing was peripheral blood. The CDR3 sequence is CASSSLKGTDFYEQYF. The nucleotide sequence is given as TGTGCCAGCAGCTCCCTAAAAGGGACAGATTTCTACGAGCAGTACTTC.